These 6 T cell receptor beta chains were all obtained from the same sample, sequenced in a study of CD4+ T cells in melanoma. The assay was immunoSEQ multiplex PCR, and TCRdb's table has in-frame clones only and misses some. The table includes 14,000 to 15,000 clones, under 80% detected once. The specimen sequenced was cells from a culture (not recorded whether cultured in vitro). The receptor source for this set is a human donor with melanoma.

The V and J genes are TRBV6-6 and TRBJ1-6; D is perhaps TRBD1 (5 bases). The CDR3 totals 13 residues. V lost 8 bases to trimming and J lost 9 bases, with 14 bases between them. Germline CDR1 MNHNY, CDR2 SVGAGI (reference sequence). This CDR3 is CASGRGGRSPLHF. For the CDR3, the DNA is TGTGCCAGCGGGCGGGGGGGACGTTCACCCCTCCACTTT.

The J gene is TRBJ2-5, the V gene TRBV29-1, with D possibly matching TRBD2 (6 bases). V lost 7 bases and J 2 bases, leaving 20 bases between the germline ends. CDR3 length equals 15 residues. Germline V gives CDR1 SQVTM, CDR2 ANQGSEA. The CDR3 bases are TGCAGCGCAGGTGCGGGTAGCGGTATACAAGAGACCCAGTACTTC. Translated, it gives CSAGAGSGIQETQYF.

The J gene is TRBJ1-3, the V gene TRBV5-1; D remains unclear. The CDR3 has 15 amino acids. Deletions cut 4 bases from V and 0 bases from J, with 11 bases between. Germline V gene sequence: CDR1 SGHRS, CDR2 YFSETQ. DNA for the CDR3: TGCGCCAGCAGCCCAGGACGTGACTCTGGAAACACCATATATTTT. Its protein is CASSPGRDSGNTIYF.

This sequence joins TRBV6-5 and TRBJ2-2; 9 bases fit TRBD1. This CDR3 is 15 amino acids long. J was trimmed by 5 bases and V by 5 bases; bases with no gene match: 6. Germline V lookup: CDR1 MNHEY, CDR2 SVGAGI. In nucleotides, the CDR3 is TGTGCCAGCAGTACCACAGGGGGCCGTACCGGGGAGCTGTTTTTT. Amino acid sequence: CASSTTGGRTGELFF.

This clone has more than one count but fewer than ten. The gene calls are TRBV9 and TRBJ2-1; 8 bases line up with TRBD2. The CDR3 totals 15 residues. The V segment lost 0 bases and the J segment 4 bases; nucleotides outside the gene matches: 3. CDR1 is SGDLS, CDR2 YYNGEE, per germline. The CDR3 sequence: CASSVDSGTYNEQFF. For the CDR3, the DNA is TGTGCCAGCAGCGTAGATAGCGGGACTTACAATGAGCAGTTCTTC.

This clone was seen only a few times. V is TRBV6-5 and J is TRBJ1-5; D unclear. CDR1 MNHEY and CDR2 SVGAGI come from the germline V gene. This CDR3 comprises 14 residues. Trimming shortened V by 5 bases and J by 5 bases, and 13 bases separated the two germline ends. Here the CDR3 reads CASSRRRTYQPQHF. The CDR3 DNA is TGTGCCAGCAGTCGCCGCAGAACATATCAGCCCCAGCATTTT.